The clone carrying this TCR beta chain has a handful of counts. Its specificity is unknown. These data originate in a study of human T cells and chemical hapten exposure. Within the library, unique molecular identifiers were attached to each individual cDNA molecule. Original analysis: Counting gave a median of about 89,000 TCRs per sample, with values ranging from about 23,224 to 750,000. TCRdb re-called the RACE reads with MiXCR, one entry per CDR3 protein. The V and J calls here are based on TCRdb, not the publication. The table has some 180,000 distinct CDR3 sequences, approximately 20% seen once; the top ten hold 6% to 8%. The sample's time point: patch test 1, 2 weeks after DPC sensitization. Indicated treatment: therapeutic diphenylcyclopropenone sensitization with weekly scalp DPC. Unfractionated whole blood yielded the extracted total RNA. Study findings and constraints: TCRs at high frequency, those above 1 in 1000, did not change with DPC sensitization.

The CDR3 runs to 13 residues. V trimming: 6 bases; J trimming: 5 bases; junction bases outside the gene matches: 3. Looked up from germline, CDR1 is MNHEY and CDR2 is SVGAGI. The sample consisted of whole blood, taken in connection with sensitization to the hapten diphenylcyclopropenone (DPC). The gene calls are TRBV6-5 and TRBJ2-2, with 7 bases identical to TRBD2. The origin of this receptor is a woman aged 45-59 years with alopecia areata. Some clones in this sample may be carry-over from other donors' samples. The CDR3 sequence: CASRTGGTGELFF. CDR3 nucleotides: TGTGCCAGCAGAACCGGGGGGACCGGGGAGCTGTTTTTT.